Listed below are T cell receptor beta chains from one sample, sequenced in a study of T cell changes during pregnancy in multiple sclerosis. Clones were sequenced by immunoSEQ multiplex PCR, and TCRdb holds only the in-frame ones, with some missing. The table includes 95,000 to 100,000 clones, under 95% detected once. Specimen: peripheral blood, collected after pregnancy. Receptors were obtained from a female donor in good health, enrolled as a control in a pregnancy study. Both conserved end residues are part of each CDR3. The D gene is left open where the match is weak. Size tells how often a clone was seen (once, few, many) or the class of an expanded clone, and some rows leave it out.

CASPWGRVCNEQYF | TGTGCCAGCCCTTGGGGCAGGGTCTGCAACGAGCAGTACTTC | TRBJ2-7 | NA | NA | TRBV6-4
CASSLLVGESGTLHF | TGTGCCAGCAGTTTATTGGTAGGCGAAAGCGGGACCCTCCACTTT | TRBJ1-6 | NA | NA | TRBV28
CASSLVPGAYEQYF | TGCGCCAGCAGCTTGGTACCAGGGGCCTACGAGCAGTACTTC | TRBJ2-7 | NA | NA | TRBV5-1
CASRSTGYAGELFF | TGTGCCAGCAGATCAACAGGGTACGCCGGGGAGCTGTTTTTT | TRBJ2-2 | NA | NA | TRBV7-9
CASSTGLTNEQFF | TGCGCCAGCAGCACTGGACTTACCAATGAGCAGTTCTTC | TRBJ2-1 | NA | NA | TRBV5-1
CASSGAGGPEAFF | TGTGCCAGCAGCGGGGCAGGGGGCCCTGAAGCTTTCTTT | TRBJ1-1 | NA | TRBD1 | TRBV7-9
CASSIDPGLNFFAEQYF | TGTGCCAGTAGTATAGATCCAGGACTCAATTTTTTCGCCGAGCAGTACTTC | TRBJ2-7 | NA | NA | TRBV19
CASSEGGDVFGYTF | TGTGCCAGTAGTGAAGGAGGGGACGTTTTTGGCTACACCTTC | TRBJ1-2 | NA | NA | TRBV19
CASSLGLAEYNEQFF | TGTGCCAGCAGCTTGGGACTAGCGGAGTACAATGAGCAGTTCTTC | TRBJ2-1 | NA | TRBD2 | TRBV2
CASSLRRARVWDSNEQFF | TGTGCCAGCAGCCTTAGAAGGGCCCGGGTTTGGGACTCCAATGAGCAGTTCTTC | TRBJ2-1 | NA | NA | TRBV14
CASSLPGLARFF | TGTGCCAGCAGTTTGCCGGGACTCGCGCGGTTCTTC | TRBJ2-1 | NA | NA | TRBV28
CASSFLDRGPYEQYF | TGTGCCAGCAGCTTTTTGGACAGGGGCCCCTACGAGCAGTACTTC | TRBJ2-7 | NA | TRBD1 | TRBV7-9
CASSLGGSRTAFF | TGTGCCAGCAGTTTAGGGGGCTCTCGAACGGCTTTCTTT | TRBJ1-1 | NA | NA | TRBV28
CAWVPGTVPEAFF | TGTGCCTGGGTCCCCGGGACAGTACCTGAAGCTTTCTTT | TRBJ1-1 | NA | TRBD1 | TRBV30
CASSLLASGVTDTQYF | TGTGCCAGCAGCTTGCTTGCTAGCGGGGTCACAGATACGCAGTATTTT | TRBJ2-3 | NA | TRBD2 | TRBV5-5
CSVYRGPNYGYTF | TGCAGCGTTTACAGGGGGCCGAACTATGGCTACACCTTC | TRBJ1-2 | NA | TRBD1 | TRBV29-1
CASSGPTGPANYGYTF | TGTGCCAGCAGTGGCCCGACAGGGCCGGCTAACTATGGCTACACCTTC | TRBJ1-2 | NA | TRBD1 | TRBV6-1
CASRGWGPDTQYF | TGTGCCAGCAGGGGGTGGGGCCCAGATACGCAGTATTTT | TRBJ2-3 | few | NA | TRBV6-5
CASSRTEANYGYTF | TGTGCCAGCAGTCGGACAGAAGCTAACTATGGCTACACCTTC | TRBJ1-2 | once | NA | TRBV6-5
CASSPMDPMGTAETQYF | TGTGCCAGCTCACCAATGGACCCCATGGGGACAGCGGAGACCCAGTACTTC | TRBJ2-5 | NA | TRBD1 | TRBV18
CASSWGQVYEQYF | TGTGCCAGCAGCTGGGGACAGGTCTACGAGCAGTACTTC | TRBJ2-7 | NA | TRBD1 | TRBV11-1
CASSPPGPTYEQYF | TGTGCCAGCTCACCACCGGGCCCCACCTACGAGCAGTACTTC | TRBJ2-7 | once | NA | TRBV18
CAVRGIDENGYTF | TGTGCCGTCCGGGGGATTGATGAGAATGGCTACACCTTC | TRBJ1-2 | NA | NA | TRBV19
CASRPQGIRTEAFF | TGTGCCAGTAGACCACAGGGGATACGCACTGAAGCTTTCTTT | TRBJ1-1 | NA | TRBD1 | TRBV19
CASSKNREVYGYTF | TGTGCCAGTAGTAAGAACAGGGAAGTTTATGGCTACACCTTC | TRBJ1-2 | NA | NA | TRBV19
CALLTGKLHEQYF | TGTGCCTTGTTGACAGGGAAATTACACGAGCAGTACTTC | TRBJ2-7 | NA | TRBD1 | TRBV30
CASSPWVPRGKNIQYF | TGTGCCAGCAGCCCCTGGGTCCCCCGGGGCAAAAACATTCAGTACTTC | TRBJ2-4 | NA | NA | TRBV7-8
CASSPSLAATHTDTQYF | TGTGCCAGCTCACCATCGCTAGCCGCCACCCACACAGATACGCAGTATTTT | TRBJ2-3 | NA | NA | TRBV18
CASSPELGTGSSYEQYF | TGTGCCAGCTCACCAGAACTCGGGACAGGGAGCTCCTACGAGCAGTACTTC | TRBJ2-7 | once | TRBD1 | TRBV18
CASSPTGSDYGYTF | TGTGCCAGCTCACCGACAGGATCGGACTATGGCTACACCTTC | TRBJ1-2 | NA | NA | TRBV18
CASSYGDRGYNEQFF | TGTGCCAGCAGTTACGGGGACAGGGGGTACAATGAGCAGTTCTTC | TRBJ2-1 | NA | TRBD1 | TRBV6-6
CASRETSGSDIQYF | TGTGCCAGCAGGGAGACTAGCGGGAGTGACATTCAGTACTTC | TRBJ2-4 | NA | TRBD2 | TRBV6-5
CASSLELVAGHTDTQYF | TGTGCCAGCAGCTTAGAGCTAGTAGCAGGGCATACAGATACGCAGTATTTT | TRBJ2-3 | NA | NA | TRBV7-9
CSPGGSYTF | TGCAGCCCCGGGGGTAGCTACACCTTC | TRBJ1-2 | few | NA | TRBV20-1
CASSLGQDYEQYF | TGTGCCAGCAGCCTCGGACAGGACTACGAGCAGTACTTC | TRBJ2-7 | NA | TRBD1 | TRBV5-6
CASRSARGTVNEQFF | TGCGCCAGCAGATCGGCAAGGGGCACTGTGAATGAGCAGTTCTTC | TRBJ2-1 | once | NA | TRBV5-1
CASSPPALGAYEQYF | TGTGCCAGCAGCCCCCCGGCCCTAGGGGCCTACGAGCAGTACTTC | TRBJ2-7 | NA | NA | TRBV13
CAISESWQGLDEQYF | TGTGCCATCAGTGAAAGTTGGCAGGGGCTTGACGAGCAGTACTTC | TRBJ2-7 | NA | NA | TRBV10-3
CSVGRQGAYNEQFF | TGCAGCGTTGGCCGACAGGGGGCATACAATGAGCAGTTCTTC | TRBJ2-1 | NA | TRBD1 | TRBV29-1
CASSSTGLRNEKLFF | TGCGCCAGCAGTAGTACAGGGCTGCGGAATGAAAAACTGTTTTTT | TRBJ1-4 | NA | NA | TRBV10-2
CASSEGTGIRESYEQYF | TGTGCCAGCAGTGAAGGGACAGGAATTCGAGAGTCCTACGAGCAGTACTTC | TRBJ2-7 | NA | TRBD1 | TRBV25-1
CASSLGWTEYSNTGELFF | TGCGCCAGCAGCTTGGGCTGGACAGAATATTCGAACACCGGGGAGCTGTTTTTT | TRBJ2-2 | NA | NA | TRBV5-1
CASSYVRGTDEQYF | TGTGCCAGCAGTTACGTCAGGGGTACCGACGAGCAGTACTTC | TRBJ2-7 | NA | NA | TRBV6-5
CASSTDFSSGETQYF | TGTGCCAGCAGTACGGACTTCTCGTCTGGGGAGACCCAGTACTTC | TRBJ2-5 | once | NA | TRBV28
CASEQGARGEKLFF | TGTGCCAGTGAACAGGGGGCCCGGGGTGAAAAACTGTTTTTT | TRBJ1-4 | NA | TRBD1 | TRBV19
CASSLLAVYNEQFF | TGTGCCAGCAGCTTACTAGCGGTCTACAATGAGCAGTTCTTC | TRBJ2-1 | NA | TRBD2 | TRBV11-2
CASSPAGGQPRTEAFF | TGTGCCAGTAGTCCTGCGGGCGGACAGCCGAGGACTGAAGCTTTCTTT | TRBJ1-1 | NA | NA | TRBV19
CASKFLGQGYTF | TGTGCCAGTAAATTTCTGGGGCAAGGCTACACCTTC | TRBJ1-2 | NA | NA | TRBV19
CASQGDYGYTF | TGTGCCAGCCAGGGGGACTATGGCTACACCTTC | TRBJ1-2 | NA | TRBD1 | TRBV19
CASSVEGATDTQYF | TGTGCCAGCAGCGTAGAAGGAGCTACAGATACGCAGTATTTT | TRBJ2-3 | NA | NA | TRBV9
CASSPTWGERNTEAFF | TGTGCCAGCAGTCCCACGTGGGGGGAGAGGAACACTGAAGCTTTCTTT | TRBJ1-1 | NA | NA | TRBV28
CASSRGGPALDNEQFF | TGTGCCAGCAGCCGCGGAGGCCCAGCTCTGGACAATGAGCAGTTCTTC | TRBJ2-1 | NA | NA | TRBV7-8
CASSRTSSYEQYF | TGTGCCAGCAGCCGTACTAGTTCCTACGAGCAGTACTTC | TRBJ2-7 | NA | NA | TRBV6-5
CASRETGAHYEQYF | TGTGCCAGCCGGGAGACAGGGGCCCACTACGAGCAGTACTTC | TRBJ2-7 | NA | TRBD1 | TRBV19
CASSLRVADTQYF | TGTGCCAGCAGCTTGAGGGTAGCAGATACGCAGTATTTT | TRBJ2-3 | NA | NA | TRBV7-9